These 20 T cell receptor beta chains were sequenced from one sample in a study of tumor-infiltrating lymphocytes in primary liver carcinoma. Priming with a constant-region primer yielded TCR beta cDNA from roughly 490 ng total RNA. Amplification in three nested multiplex PCR rounds with slightly modified ARM-PCR gave rise to TCR beta libraries. PCR rounds one and two used TRBV1-TRBV30 forward primers with a C-beta reverse primer for about 11 cycles each. TCRdb ran MiXCR on the multiplex PCR reads and lists one entry per CDR3 protein. The sample yields around 19,000 distinct CDR3 sequences, around three quarters seen once. Bulk tissue was left unsorted, and RNA and DNA were co-extracted from 20-30 mg of it. The specimen sequenced was liver tumor tissue from sampling region 4. Subset reported: tumor region T4, right-lateral pole. These receptors all come from a woman aged 30 to 39 with primary liver carcinoma and hepatitis B virus infection.

To note about this clonotype: Mismatch with germline at one junction end may stem from a read error. The chain uses TRBV6-5 and TRBJ1-2; TRBD1 might be the D (5 bases). The CDR3 totals 17 residues. The germline V gene has CDR1 MNHEY and CDR2 SVGAGI. The CDR3 here is CANSYSRATADMYGYTF. The CDR3 DNA is TGTGCCAACAGTTACTCCCGGGCGACAGCGGATATGTATGGCTACACCTTC.

This clonotype was seen a single time. The chain recombines TRBV4-1 with TRBJ1-2; D is ambiguous. V lost 4 bases and J 4 bases, leaving 19 bases between the germline ends. The germline CDR1 and CDR2 sequences are MGHRA and YSYEKL. This CDR3 is 16 amino acids long. As DNA, the CDR3 is TGCGCCAGCAGCCCAGACCTGGAGGCGTTCGGCTATGGCTACACCTTC. Protein: CASSPDLEAFGYGYTF.

Remarks on this clonotype: At one end, the junction sequence differs from germline, possibly due to a read error. This chain uses TRBV6-5 with TRBJ2-2; 8 bases match TRBD1. The germline gives CDR1 MNHEY, CDR2 SVGAGI. CDR3 length equals 15 residues. This chain's CDR3 is CDSDPRTGFTGELFF. CDR3 sequence (DNA): TGTGACAGCGATCCGCGGACAGGGTTCACCGGGGAGCTGTTTTTT.

Comment on this clonotype: Mismatch with germline at one junction end may stem from a read error. The chain couples TRBV24-1 to TRBJ2-3, with D perhaps being TRBD1 or TRBD2 (5 bases each). The CDR3 runs 14 residues. Germline assignment: CDR1 KGHDR and CDR2 SFDVKD. CDR3 protein: CATIDAIGTVTHYF. The CDR3 DNA sequence: TGCGCCACCATTGATGCTATCGGGACGGTGACGCATTATTTT.

Turning to this clonotype: One junction end disagrees with the germline gene, perhaps due to a read error. This chain uses TRBV6-1 with TRBJ2-4, with 10 bases matching TRBD2. This CDR3 comprises 19 residues. The germline gives CDR1 MNHNS, CDR2 SASEGT. CDR3 DNA sequence: TGTACCAGCACCCGAGCGGGAGGGCCTTTCGGGCTAGCCAAAAACGTTCACTACTTC. Amino acid sequence: CTSTRAGGPFGLAKNVHYF.

This clonotype was seen more than once but under ten times. It is likely a read error, because the conserved phenylalanine at the end of the CDR3 is missing. The chain carries TRBV13 and TRBJ1-5; 8 bases agree with TRBD1. Germline values: CDR1 PRHDT, CDR2 FYEKMQ (reference sequence). Germline trimming cut 4 bases from V and 6 bases from J; bases unmatched to any gene: 5. This CDR3 has 14 residues. For the CDR3, the DNA is TGTGCCAGCAGCTCCAGGACAGGGATTCAGCCCCAGCATTCT. This sequence encodes CASSSRTGIQPQHS.

V gene TRBV11-2 combines with J gene TRBJ2-1; D may be TRBD1 or TRBD2 (6 bases each). CDR3 size: 17 residues. Germline V gives CDR1 SGHAT, CDR2 FQNNGV. V lost 5 bases and J 0 bases, leaving 17 bases between the germline ends. In nucleotides, the CDR3 is TGTGCCAGCAGCCCCCAAAGAGGGGGGAGCTCCTACAATGAGCAGTTCTTC. It is translated as CASSPQRGGSSYNEQFF.

As to this clonotype: With a much larger clone just one base away, this may be a read error. The J gene is TRBJ2-1, the V gene TRBV12-3 or TRBV12-4; TRBD2 aligns across 11 bases. The CDR3 consists of 15 residues. CDR3 sequence reads: CASTPGTSGPNEQSF. CDR3 coding DNA: TGTGCCAGCACCCCCGGGACTAGCGGCCCCAATGAGCAGTCCTTC.

As for this clonotype: At one boundary the junction diverges from the germline segment, which might be a read error. The V call is TRBV6-2 or TRBV6-3, the J call TRBJ2-7; D unresolved. This CDR3 has 12 residues. Germline values: CDR1 MNHEY, CDR2 SVGEGT. The CDR3 DNA reads TGTGTCAGCAGTTACCCAACCTACGAGCAGTACTTC. Its protein product is CVSSYPTYEQYF.

This clonotype has more than one count but fewer than ten. A much larger clone differs by one base, so this may be a read error. The gene calls are TRBV28 and TRBJ1-3; D uncertain. V was shortened by 8 bases and J by 9 bases, with 20 bases between the two germline ends. This CDR3 comprises 14 residues. From germline, CDR1 is MDHEN and CDR2 SYDVKM. CDR3 DNA sequence: TGTGCCAGCTCAGCACAGTTGGTGAAAAGCACCATATATTTT. This encodes CASSAQLVKSTIYF.

The V gene is TRBV4-3, the J gene TRBJ2-3, with TRBD2 identical over 7 bases. V was clipped by 0 bases and J by 11 bases; unmatched bases: 20. CDR1 is LGHNA, CDR2 YSLEER, per germline. The CDR3 totals 18 residues. Here the CDR3 DNA reads TGCGCCAGCAGCCAAGAAGGTCTAGAGGGAGGGCCAACAGATGTGCAGTATTTT. This codes for CASSQEGLEGGPTDVQYF.

Concerning this clonotype itself: The conserved final phenylalanine or tryptophan is absent from the CDR3, which likely points to a read error. The J gene is TRBJ2-7, the V gene TRBV6-5, with D possibly matching TRBD1 (5 bases). V dropped 2 bases and J dropped 3 bases, with 14 bases sitting between them. The germline gives CDR1 MNHEY, CDR2 SVGAGI. This CDR3 comprises 15 residues. The CDR3 DNA reads TGTGCCAGCAGTTACAAGGACATCAGCTACTACGAGCAGTACTTA. Translating it yields CASSYKDISYYEQYL.

This clonotype was seen a handful of times. Relative to the germline gene, one junction end is altered; a read error may explain this. This sequence joins TRBV4-3 and TRBJ1-2; D call uncertain. The CDR3 totals 15 residues. The V gene's germline CDR1 is LGHNA and CDR2 YSLEER. The DNA of the CDR3 is TGCGCTAGCAGCCAAGATTGGGGTAGGGTGAATGGCTGCACCTTC. Translating gives CASSQDWGRVNGCTF.

The chain is built from TRBV4-3 and TRBJ2-7, with 8 nucleotides matching TRBD1. The CDR3 sequence is 15 residues long. After removal of 4 bases from V and 7 bases from J, the junction contained 12 bases not matched to a gene. Looked up from germline, CDR1 is LGHNA and CDR2 is YSLEER. This chain's CDR3 is CASSRNQWTGREQYF. The CDR3 region has the DNA TGCGCCAGCAGCCGAAATCAATGGACAGGGCGGGAGCAGTACTTC.

Comment on this clonotype: Germline is not matched at one junction end, which may reflect a read error. The chain recombines TRBV14 with TRBJ2-2; D is undetermined. The CDR3 is 14 residues long. Looked up from germline, CDR1 is SGHDN and CDR2 is FVKESK. CDR3 nucleotide sequence: TGTGCTAGCAGCCTAGAACGGAACACCGGGGAGCTGTTTTTT. Amino acids: CASSLERNTGELFF.

Regarding this clonotype: Sequence at one end of the junction differs from germline and may be a read error. This chain connects TRBV19 to TRBJ2-2; tentative D call: TRBD2 (5 bases). Germline CDR1 LNHDA, CDR2 SQIVND (reference sequence). The CDR3 has 12 residues. In DNA, the CDR3 is TGTACCAGTAGTATTTGGACCGGGGAACTGTTTTTT. Translating gives CTSSIWTGELFF.

Concerning this clonotype: Sequence at one end of the junction differs from germline and may be a read error. The chain joins TRBV5-1 to TRBJ2-7; TRBD2 might be the D (5 bases). The CDR3 covers 15 residues. The germline V gene encodes CDR1 SGHRS and CDR2 YFSETQ. The CDR3 DNA reads TGCACCAGCAGCCCTAGGGCGGACTTTGTTTACGAGCAGTACTTC. It yields the protein CTSSPRADFVYEQYF.

As to this clonotype: At one end, the junction sequence differs from germline, possibly due to a read error. The chain combines TRBV11-3 with TRBJ2-1; no definite D call. This CDR3 contains 17 residues. CDR1 is SGHNT, CDR2 YENEEA, per germline. The CDR3 nucleotides are TGTGCCAGCAGCTTAGATGTGGCATGGAGCTCCTACAGTGAGCAGTCCTTC. Protein sequence: CASSLDVAWSSYSEQSF. Drawing the rest from reference TRBV11-3 and TRBJ2-1, the complete variable domain is EAGVVQSPRYKIIEKKQPVAFWCNPISGHNTLYWYLQNLGQGPELLIRYENEEAVDDSQLPKDRFSAERLKGVDSTLKIQPAELGDSAVYLCASSLDVAWSSYSEQSFGPGTRLTVL.

This clonotype came up a few times. The genes are TRBV12-3 or TRBV12-4 and TRBJ2-1, with 10 nucleotides matching TRBD2. V trimming: 10 bases; J trimming: 11 bases; junction bases outside the gene matches: 17. This CDR3 is 15 amino acids long. The CDR3 DNA is TGTGCCATCAGCCTGTCCTGGACTAGCGGACTTAAGCAGTTCTTC. Translation: CAISLSWTSGLKQFF.

CDR3 protein: CAGAGSGNEQFF. The CDR3 region has the DNA TGTGCCGGCGCTGGGAGTGGGAATGAGCAGTTCTTC. The chain has TRBV11-3 and TRBJ2-1, with D maybe TRBD2 (5 bases). This CDR3 has 12 amino acids. Germline values: CDR1 SGHNT, CDR2 YENEEA. The V gene lost 11 bases and the J gene lost 7 bases, with 15 bases spanning the gap.